The clone carrying this T cell receptor beta chain has a handful of counts. Its antigen remains unknown. The entry originates in a study of beta chain features in type 1 diabetes. Whole-study context: In all, approximately 100,000,000 sorted cells from all samples were analyzed.

Study-wide points: Across all four CD4+ subsets, people with type 1 diabetes showed modestly shorter TCRB CDR3s. Relative to healthy donors, patients appeared to have naive, central memory and Treg TCRB repertoires that were more similar.

Every isolated RNA sample was fully reverse transcribed, so sequencing captured expressed TCRB transcripts. TCRdb's copy holds only in-frame clones and misses some; the assay was immunoSEQ multiplex PCR. This repertoire shows some 640,000 clones, around 15% found once; its top ten account for just under 0.04%. Cells sorted by CD45RO/CCR7/CD25/CD127/CD95/CD27 comprised CD4+ naive, central memory, regulatory and stem cell-like memory cells. The CDR3 has 16 amino acids. V lost 2 bases, J lost 4 bases, and 15 bases lay in between. Germline V lookup: CDR1 SGHTA, CDR2 FQGNSA. The chain couples TRBV7-2 to TRBJ2-1; perhaps TRBD2 as D (6 bases). This receptor was obtained from a man younger than 30 with type 1 diabetes. Sample: naive CD4+ T cells from blood. Written as DNA, the CDR3 is TGTGCCAGCAGCTTAAAGGGGACTCGCGAATACAATGAGCAGTTCTTC. Its translation: CASSLKGTREYNEQFF.